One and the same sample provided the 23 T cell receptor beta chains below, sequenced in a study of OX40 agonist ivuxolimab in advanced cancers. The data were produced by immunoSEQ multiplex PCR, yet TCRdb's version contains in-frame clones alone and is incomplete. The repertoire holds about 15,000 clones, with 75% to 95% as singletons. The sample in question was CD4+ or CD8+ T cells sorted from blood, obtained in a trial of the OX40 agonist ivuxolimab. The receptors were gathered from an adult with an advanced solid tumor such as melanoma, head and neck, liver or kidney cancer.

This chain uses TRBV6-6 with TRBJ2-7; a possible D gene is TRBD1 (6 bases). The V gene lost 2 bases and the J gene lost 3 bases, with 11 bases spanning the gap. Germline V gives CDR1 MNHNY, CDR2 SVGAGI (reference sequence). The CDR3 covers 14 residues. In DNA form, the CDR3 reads TGTGCCAGCAGTTACCGGGACACGGACTACGAGCAGTACTTC. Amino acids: CASSYRDTDYEQYF.

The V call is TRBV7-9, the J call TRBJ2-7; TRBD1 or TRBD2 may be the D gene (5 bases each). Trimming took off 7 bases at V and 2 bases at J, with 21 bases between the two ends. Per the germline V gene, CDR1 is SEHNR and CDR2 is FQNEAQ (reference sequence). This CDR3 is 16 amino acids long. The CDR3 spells CASTPPQGVLTYEQYF. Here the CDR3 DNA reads TGTGCCAGCACCCCACCGCAGGGAGTCCTGACCTACGAGCAGTACTTC.

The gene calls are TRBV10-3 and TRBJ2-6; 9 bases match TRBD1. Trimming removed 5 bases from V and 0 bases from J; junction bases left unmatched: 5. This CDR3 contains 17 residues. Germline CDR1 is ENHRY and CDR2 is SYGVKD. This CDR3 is CAISKDRGNSGANVLTF. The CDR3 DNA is TGTGCCATCAGTAAAGACAGGGGGAACTCTGGGGCCAACGTCCTGACTTTC.

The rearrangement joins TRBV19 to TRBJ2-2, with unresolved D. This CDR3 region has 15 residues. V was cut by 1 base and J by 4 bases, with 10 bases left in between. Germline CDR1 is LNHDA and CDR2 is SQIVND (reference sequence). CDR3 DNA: TGTGCCAGTAGTATAGCGGTGAGACTCACCGGGGAGCTGTTTTTT. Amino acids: CASSIAVRLTGELFF. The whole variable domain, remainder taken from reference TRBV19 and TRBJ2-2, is DGGITQSPKYLFRKEGQNVTLSCEQNLNHDAMYWYRQDPGQGLRLIYYSQIVNDFQKGDIAEGYSVSREKKESFPLTVTSAQKNPTAFYLCASSIAVRLTGELFFGEGSRLTVL.

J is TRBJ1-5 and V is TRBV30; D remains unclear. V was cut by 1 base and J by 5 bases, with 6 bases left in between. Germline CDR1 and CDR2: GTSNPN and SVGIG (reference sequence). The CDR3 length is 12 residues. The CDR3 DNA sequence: TGTGCCTGGAGTGCCGCTTATCAGCCCCAGCATTTT. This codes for CAWSAAYQPQHF.

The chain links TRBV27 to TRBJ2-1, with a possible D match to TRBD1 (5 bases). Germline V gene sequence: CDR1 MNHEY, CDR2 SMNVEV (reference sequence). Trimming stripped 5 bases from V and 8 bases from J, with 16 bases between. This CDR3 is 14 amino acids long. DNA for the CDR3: TGTGCCAGCAGTCTAGGGGCTAATTGGCATGAGCAGTTCTTC. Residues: CASSLGANWHEQFF.

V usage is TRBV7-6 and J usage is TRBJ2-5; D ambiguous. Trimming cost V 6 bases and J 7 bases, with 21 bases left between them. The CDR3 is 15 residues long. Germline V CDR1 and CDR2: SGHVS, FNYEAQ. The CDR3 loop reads CASSTLDTARGTQYF. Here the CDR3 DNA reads TGTGCCAGCAGTACCCTGGATACAGCAAGAGGGACCCAGTACTTC.

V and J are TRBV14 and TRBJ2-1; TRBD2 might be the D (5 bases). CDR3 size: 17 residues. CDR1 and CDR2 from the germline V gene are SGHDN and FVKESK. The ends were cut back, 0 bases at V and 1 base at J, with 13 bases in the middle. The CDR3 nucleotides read TGTGCCAGCAGCCAAGAGCTCCGGAGGCCGTCCTACAATGAGCAGTTCTTC. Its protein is CASSQELRRPSYNEQFF. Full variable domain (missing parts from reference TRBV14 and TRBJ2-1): EAGVTQFPSHSVIEKGQTVTLRCDPISGHDNLYWYRRVMGKEIKFLLHFVKESKQDESGMPNNRFLAERTGGTYSTLKVQPAELEDSGVYFCASSQELRRPSYNEQFFGPGTRLTVL.

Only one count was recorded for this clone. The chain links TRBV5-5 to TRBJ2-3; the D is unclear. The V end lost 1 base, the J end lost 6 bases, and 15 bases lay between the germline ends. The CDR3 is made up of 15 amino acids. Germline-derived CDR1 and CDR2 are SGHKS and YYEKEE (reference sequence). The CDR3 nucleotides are TGTGCCAGCAGCTTGTTTGGGCCCCCTGCGGATACGCAGTATTTT. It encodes CASSLFGPPADTQYF.

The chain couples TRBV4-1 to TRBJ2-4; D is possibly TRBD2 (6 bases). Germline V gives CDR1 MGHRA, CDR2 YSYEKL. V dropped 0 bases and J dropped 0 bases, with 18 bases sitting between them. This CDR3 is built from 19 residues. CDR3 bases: TGCGCCAGCAGCCAAGATGGGAGAGAGGGAGGCGCAGCCAAAAACATTCAGTACTTC. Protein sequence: CASSQDGREGGAAKNIQYF.

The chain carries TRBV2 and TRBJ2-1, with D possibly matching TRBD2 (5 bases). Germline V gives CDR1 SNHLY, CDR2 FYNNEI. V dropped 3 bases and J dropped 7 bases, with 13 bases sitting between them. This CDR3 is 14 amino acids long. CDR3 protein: CASSDRDLRNEQFF. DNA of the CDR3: TGTGCCAGCAGTGATCGGGATCTTCGGAATGAGCAGTTCTTC.

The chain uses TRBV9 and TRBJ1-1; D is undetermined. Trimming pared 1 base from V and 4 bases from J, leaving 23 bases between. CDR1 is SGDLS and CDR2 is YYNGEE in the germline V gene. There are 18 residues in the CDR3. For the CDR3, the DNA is TGTGCCAGCAGCGTAAAGCCCGTTCTGGGAGGTACGTCCACTGAAGCTTTCTTT. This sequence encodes CASSVKPVLGGTSTEAFF.

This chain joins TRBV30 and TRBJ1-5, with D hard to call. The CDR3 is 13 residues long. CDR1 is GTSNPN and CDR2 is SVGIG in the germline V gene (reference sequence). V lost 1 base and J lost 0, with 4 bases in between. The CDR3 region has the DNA TGTGCCTGGAGTGGGGATAGCAATCAGCCCCAGCATTTT. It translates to CAWSGDSNQPQHF. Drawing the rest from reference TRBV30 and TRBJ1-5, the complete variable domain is SQTIHQWPATLVQPVGSPLSLECTVEGTSNPNLYWYRQAAGRGLQLLFYSVGIGQISSEVPQNLSASRPQDRQFILSSKKLLLSDSGFYLCAWSGDSNQPQHFGDGTRLSIL.

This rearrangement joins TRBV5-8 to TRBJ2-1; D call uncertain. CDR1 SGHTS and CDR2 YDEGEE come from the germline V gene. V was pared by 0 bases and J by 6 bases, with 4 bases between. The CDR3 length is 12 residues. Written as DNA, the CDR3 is TGTGCCAGCAGCTTGGGACTCAATGAGCAGTTCTTC. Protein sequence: CASSLGLNEQFF.

Here the CDR3 DNA reads TGTGCCAGCAGCCCCCTAACCGGGTCTGCCGGCAAGACCCAGTACTTC. Translating it yields CASSPLTGSAGKTQYF. The chain is built from TRBV7-3 and TRBJ2-5; D is ambiguous. The germline V and J ends were trimmed by 5 bases and 6 bases, with 22 bases remaining between them. This CDR3 is 16 amino acids long. Germline assignment: CDR1 SGHTA and CDR2 FQGTGA.

CDR3 loop: CASSNHEQYF. CDR3 nucleotides: TGTGCCAGCAGCAATCACGAGCAGTACTTC. The gene calls are TRBV21-1 and TRBJ2-7. TRBV21-1 is labeled a pseudogene. This CDR3 has 10 residues.

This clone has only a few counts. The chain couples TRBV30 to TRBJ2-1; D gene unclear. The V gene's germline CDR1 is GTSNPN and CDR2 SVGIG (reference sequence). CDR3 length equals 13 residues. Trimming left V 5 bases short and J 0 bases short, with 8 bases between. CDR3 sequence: CAWGDSSYNEQFF. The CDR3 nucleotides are TGTGCCTGGGGGGATAGCTCCTACAATGAGCAGTTCTTC.

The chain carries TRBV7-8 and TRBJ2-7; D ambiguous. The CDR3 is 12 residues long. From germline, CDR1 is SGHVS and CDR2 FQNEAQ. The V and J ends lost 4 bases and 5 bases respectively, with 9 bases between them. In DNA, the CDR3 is TGTGCCAGCAGCTCCTTTTCCGACGAGCAGTACTTC. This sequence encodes CASSSFSDEQYF.

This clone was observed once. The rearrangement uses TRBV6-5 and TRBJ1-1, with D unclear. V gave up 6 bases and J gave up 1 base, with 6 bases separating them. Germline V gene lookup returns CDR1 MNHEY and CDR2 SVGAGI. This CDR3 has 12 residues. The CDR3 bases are TGTGCCAGCAGATATGGGAACACTGAAGCTTTCTTT. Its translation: CASRYGNTEAFF.

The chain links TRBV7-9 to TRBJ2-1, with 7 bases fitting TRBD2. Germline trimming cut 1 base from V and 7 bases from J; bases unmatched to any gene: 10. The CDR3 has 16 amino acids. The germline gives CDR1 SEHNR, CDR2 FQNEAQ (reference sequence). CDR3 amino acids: CASSLGPSGMENEQFF. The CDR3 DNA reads TGTGCCAGCAGCTTAGGCCCTAGCGGTATGGAAAATGAGCAGTTCTTC. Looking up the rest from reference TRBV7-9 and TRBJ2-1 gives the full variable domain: DTGVSQNPRHKITKRGQNVTFRCDPISEHNRLYWYRQTLGQGPEFLTYFQNEAQLEKSRLLSDRFSAERPKGSFSTLEIQRTEQGDSAMYLCASSLGPSGMENEQFFGPGTRLTVL.

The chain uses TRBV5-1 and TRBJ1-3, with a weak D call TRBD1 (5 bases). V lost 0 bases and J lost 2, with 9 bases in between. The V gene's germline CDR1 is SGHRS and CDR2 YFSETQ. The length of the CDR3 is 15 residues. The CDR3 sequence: CASSLGGGAGNTIYF. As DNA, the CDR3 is TGCGCCAGCAGCTTGGGTGGGGGTGCTGGAAACACCATATATTTT. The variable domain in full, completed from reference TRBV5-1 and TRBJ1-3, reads KAGVTQTPRYLIKTRGQQVTLSCSPISGHRSVSWYQQTPGQGLQFLFEYFSETQRNKGNFPGRFSGRQFSNSRSEMNVSTLELGDSALYLCASSLGGGAGNTIYFGEGSWLTVV.

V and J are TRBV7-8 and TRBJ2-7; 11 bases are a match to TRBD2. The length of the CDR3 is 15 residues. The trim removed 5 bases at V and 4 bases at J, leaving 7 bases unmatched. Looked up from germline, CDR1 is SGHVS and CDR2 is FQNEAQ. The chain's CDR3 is CASSLGASGRYEQYF. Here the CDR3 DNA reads TGTGCCAGCAGCCTTGGGGCTAGCGGGAGGTACGAGCAGTACTTC.

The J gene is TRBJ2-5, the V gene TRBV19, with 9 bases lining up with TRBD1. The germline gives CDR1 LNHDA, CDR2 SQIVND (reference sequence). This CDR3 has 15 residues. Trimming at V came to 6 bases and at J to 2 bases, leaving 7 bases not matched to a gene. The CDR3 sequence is CASRRDREKQETQYF. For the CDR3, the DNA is TGTGCCAGTAGAAGGGACAGGGAAAAGCAAGAGACCCAGTACTTC.